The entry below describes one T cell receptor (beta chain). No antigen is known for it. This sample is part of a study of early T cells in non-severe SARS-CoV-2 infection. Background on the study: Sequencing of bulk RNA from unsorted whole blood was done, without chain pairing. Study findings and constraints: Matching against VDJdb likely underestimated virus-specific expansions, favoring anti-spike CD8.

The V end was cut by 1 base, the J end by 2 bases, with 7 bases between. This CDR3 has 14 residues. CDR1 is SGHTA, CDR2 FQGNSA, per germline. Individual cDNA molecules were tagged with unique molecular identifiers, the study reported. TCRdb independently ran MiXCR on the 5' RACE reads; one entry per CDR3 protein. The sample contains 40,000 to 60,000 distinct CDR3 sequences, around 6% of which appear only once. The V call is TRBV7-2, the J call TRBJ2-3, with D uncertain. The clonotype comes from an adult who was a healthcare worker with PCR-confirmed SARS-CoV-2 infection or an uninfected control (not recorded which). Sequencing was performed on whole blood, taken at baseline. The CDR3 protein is CASSLGQNTDTQYF. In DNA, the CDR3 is TGTGCCAGCAGCTTAGGGCAGAACACAGATACGCAGTATTTT.